The 2 T cell receptor beta chains below come from one sample, sequenced in a study of T cells after posttransplantation cyclophosphamide. Assay: immunoSEQ multiplex PCR; the TCRdb copy retains only in-frame clones and omits some. This repertoire holds about 39,000 clones, and none appear only once. Sequencing was done on a sample of PBMCs. The receptors come from a woman aged 50 to 60 in good health and a related stem cell transplant donor.

This clone came up many times. The V gene is TRBV2, the J gene TRBJ1-6; 11 bases are a match to TRBD1. This CDR3 is built from 18 residues. Per the germline V gene, CDR1 is SNHLY and CDR2 is FYNNEI. J lost 2 bases, V lost 6 bases, and 9 bases had no gene match. The CDR3 coding sequence is TGTGCCAGCAGCCAGGACAGGGGGCGCGTCACCTATAATTCACCCCTCCACTTT. The encoded protein is CASSQDRGRVTYNSPLHF.

This clone was observed a few times. This chain connects TRBV28 to TRBJ2-7; 9 nucleotides match TRBD1. This CDR3 region has 15 residues. Per the germline V gene, CDR1 is MDHEN and CDR2 is SYDVKM. V lost 5 bases, J lost 0 bases, and 5 bases stayed unmatched. CDR3 residues: CASSPWDRDSYEQYF. CDR3 in DNA: TGTGCCAGCAGTCCCTGGGACAGGGACTCCTACGAGCAGTACTTC.